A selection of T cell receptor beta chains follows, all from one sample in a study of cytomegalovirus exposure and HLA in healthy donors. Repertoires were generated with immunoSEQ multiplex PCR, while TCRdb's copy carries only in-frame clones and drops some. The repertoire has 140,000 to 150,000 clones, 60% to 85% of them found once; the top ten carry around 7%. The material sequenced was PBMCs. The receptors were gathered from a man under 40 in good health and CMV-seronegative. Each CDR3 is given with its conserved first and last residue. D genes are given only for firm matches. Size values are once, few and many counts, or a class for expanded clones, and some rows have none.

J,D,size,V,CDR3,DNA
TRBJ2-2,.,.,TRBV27,CASSYGRIGELFF,TGTGCCAGCAGTTACGGGAGAATCGGGGAGCTGTTTTTT
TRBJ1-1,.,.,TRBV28,CASRDRQNTEAFF,TGTGCCAGCAGGGACAGACAGAACACTGAAGCTTTCTTT
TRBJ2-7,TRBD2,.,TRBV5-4,CASSLGPASGYEQYF,TGTGCCAGCAGCTTGGGACCGGCTAGCGGGTACGAGCAGTACTTC
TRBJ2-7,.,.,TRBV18,CASSPDSDEQYF,TGTGCCAGCTCTCCAGACTCCGACGAGCAGTACTTC
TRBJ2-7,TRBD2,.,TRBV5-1,CASSRTGTTGRYEQYF,TGCGCCAGCAGCCGCACCGGGACTACGGGACGCTACGAGCAGTACTTC
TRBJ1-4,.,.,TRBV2,CASSWTRSNEKLFF,TGTGCCAGCAGTTGGACAAGATCTAATGAAAAACTGTTTTTT
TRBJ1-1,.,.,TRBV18,CASSPPAVTEAFF,TGTGCCAGCTCACCACCGGCAGTCACTGAAGCTTTCTTT
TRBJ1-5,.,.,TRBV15,CATSTHTQNQPQHF,TGTGCCACCAGCACCCACACCCAAAATCAGCCCCAGCATTTT
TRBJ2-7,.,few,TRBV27,CASSGLSAQRDEQYF,TGTGCCAGCAGTGGCCTTTCGGCCCAGAGGGACGAGCAGTACTTC
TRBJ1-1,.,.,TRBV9,CASSVGRRDANTEAFF,TGTGCCAGCAGCGTAGGAAGGAGGGACGCCAACACTGAAGCTTTCTTT
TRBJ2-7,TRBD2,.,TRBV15,CATSRGAGGPLEQYF,TGTGCCACCAGCAGAGGAGCGGGAGGGCCTCTCGAGCAGTACTTC
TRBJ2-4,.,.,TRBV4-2,CASSQGRSEDIQYF,TGTGCCAGCAGCCAAGGTAGGAGCGAGGACATTCAGTACTTC
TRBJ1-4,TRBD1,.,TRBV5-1,CASQSRQGSEKLFF,TGCGCCTCCCAGAGCCGACAGGGGAGCGAAAAACTGTTTTTT
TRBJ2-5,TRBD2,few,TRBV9,CASSPPSGGLQETQYF,TGTGCCAGCAGCCCCCCTAGCGGGGGGCTTCAAGAGACCCAGTACTTC
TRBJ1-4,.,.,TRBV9,CASSAYRDANEKLFF,TGTGCCAGCAGCGCTTACAGGGACGCTAATGAAAAACTGTTTTTT
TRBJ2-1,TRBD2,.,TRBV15,CATSRGSTSGVYNEQFF,TGTGCCACCAGCAGAGGATCCACTAGCGGGGTATACAATGAGCAGTTCTTC
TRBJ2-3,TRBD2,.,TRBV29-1,CSAPVLLAGGRDTQYF,TGCAGCGCCCCCGTCCTACTAGCGGGAGGGCGAGATACGCAGTATTTT
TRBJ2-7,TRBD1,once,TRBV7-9,CASSLRTGSYEQYF,TGTGCCAGCAGCTTACGGACAGGCTCCTACGAGCAGTACTTC